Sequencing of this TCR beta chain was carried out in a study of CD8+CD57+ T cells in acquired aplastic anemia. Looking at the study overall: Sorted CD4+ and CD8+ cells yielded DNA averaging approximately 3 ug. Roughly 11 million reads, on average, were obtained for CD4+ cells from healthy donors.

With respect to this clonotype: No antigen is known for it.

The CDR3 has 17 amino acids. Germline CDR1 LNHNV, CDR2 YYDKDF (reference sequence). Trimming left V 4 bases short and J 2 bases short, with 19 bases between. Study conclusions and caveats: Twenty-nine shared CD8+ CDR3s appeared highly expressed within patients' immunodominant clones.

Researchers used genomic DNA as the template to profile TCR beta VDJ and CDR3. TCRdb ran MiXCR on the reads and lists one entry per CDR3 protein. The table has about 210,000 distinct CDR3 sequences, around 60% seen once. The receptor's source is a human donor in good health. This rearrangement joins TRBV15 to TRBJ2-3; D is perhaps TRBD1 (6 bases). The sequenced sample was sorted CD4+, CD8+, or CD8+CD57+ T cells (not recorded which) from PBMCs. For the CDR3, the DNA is TGTGCCACCAGCACTATCTTAACCGGGACAACCACAGATACGCAGTATTTT. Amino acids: CATSTILTGTTTDTQYF. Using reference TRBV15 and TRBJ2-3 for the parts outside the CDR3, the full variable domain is DAMVIQNPRYQVTQFGKPVTLSCSQTLNHNVMYWYQQKSSQAPKLLFHYYDKDFNNEADTPDNFQSRRPNTSFCFLDIRSPGLGDTAMYLCATSTILTGTTTDTQYFGPGTRLTVL.